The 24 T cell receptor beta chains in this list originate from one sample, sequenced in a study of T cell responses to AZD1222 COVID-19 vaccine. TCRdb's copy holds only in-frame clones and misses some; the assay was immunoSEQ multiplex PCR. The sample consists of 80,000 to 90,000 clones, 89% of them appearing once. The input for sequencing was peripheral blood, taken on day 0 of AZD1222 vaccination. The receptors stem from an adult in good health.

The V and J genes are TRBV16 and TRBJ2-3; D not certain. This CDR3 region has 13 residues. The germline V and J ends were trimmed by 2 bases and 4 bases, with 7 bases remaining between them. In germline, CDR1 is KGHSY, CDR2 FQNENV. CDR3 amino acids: CASSQSTPDTQYF. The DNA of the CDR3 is TGTGCCAGCAGCCAAAGCACCCCAGATACGCAGTATTTT. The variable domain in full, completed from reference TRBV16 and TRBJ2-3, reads GEEVAQTPKHLVRGEGQKAKLYCAPIKGHSYVFWYQQVLKNEFKFLISFQNENVFDETGMPKERFSAKCLPNSPCSLEIQATKLEDSAVYFCASSQSTPDTQYFGPGTRLTVL.

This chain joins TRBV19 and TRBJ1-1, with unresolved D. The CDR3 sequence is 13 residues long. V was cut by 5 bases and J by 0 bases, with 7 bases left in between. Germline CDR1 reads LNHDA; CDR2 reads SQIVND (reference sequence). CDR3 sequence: CASSGQLNTEAFF. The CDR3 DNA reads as TGTGCCAGTAGTGGCCAGCTGAACACTGAAGCTTTCTTT. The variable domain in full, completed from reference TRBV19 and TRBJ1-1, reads DGGITQSPKYLFRKEGQNVTLSCEQNLNHDAMYWYRQDPGQGLRLIYYSQIVNDFQKGDIAEGYSVSREKKESFPLTVTSAQKNPTAFYLCASSGQLNTEAFFGQGTRLTVV.

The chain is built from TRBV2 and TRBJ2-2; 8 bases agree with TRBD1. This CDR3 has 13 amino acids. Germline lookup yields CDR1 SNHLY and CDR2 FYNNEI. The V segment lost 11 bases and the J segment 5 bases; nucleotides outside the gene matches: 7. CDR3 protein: CARGTGGTGELFF. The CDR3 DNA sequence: TGTGCCCGCGGGACAGGAGGGACCGGGGAGCTGTTTTTT.

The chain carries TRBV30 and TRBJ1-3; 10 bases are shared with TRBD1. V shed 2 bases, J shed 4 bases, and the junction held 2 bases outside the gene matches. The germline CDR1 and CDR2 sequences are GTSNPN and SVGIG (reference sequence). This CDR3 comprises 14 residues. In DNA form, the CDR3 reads TGTGCCTGGAGTTGGGGACAGGGGGGAAACACCATATATTTT. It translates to CAWSWGQGGNTIYF.

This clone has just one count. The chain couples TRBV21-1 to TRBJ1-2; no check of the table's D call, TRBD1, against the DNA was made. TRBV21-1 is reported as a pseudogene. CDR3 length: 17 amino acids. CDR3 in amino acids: CASRNPLNGAPAYGYTF. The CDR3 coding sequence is TGTGCCAGCCGAAACCCTCTCAATGGGGCTCCCGCCTATGGCTACACCTTC.

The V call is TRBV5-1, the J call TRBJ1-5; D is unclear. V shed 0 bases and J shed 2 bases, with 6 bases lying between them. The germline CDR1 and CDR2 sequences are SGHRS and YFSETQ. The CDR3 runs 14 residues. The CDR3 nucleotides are TGCGCCAGCAGCTTGGGGGGTGGCAATCAGCCCCAGCATTTT. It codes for CASSLGGGNQPQHF.

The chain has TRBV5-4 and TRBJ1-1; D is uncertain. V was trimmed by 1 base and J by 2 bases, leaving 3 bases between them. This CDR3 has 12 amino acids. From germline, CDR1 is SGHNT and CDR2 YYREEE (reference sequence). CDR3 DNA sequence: TGTGCCAGCAGCTTGTTAAACACTGAAGCTTTCTTT. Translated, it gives CASSLLNTEAFF.

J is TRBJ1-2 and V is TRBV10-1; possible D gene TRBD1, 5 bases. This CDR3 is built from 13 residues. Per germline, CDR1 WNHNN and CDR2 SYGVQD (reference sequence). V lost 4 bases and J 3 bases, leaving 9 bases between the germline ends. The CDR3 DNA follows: TGCGCCAGCAGTGCCGGGACTTACTATGGCTACACCTTC. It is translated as CASSAGTYYGYTF.

The CDR3 DNA reads TGCGCCAGCAGCTCTTCAGGGGGTAGCACAGATACGCAGTATTTT. As protein: CASSSSGGSTDTQYF. V usage is TRBV5-1 and J usage is TRBJ2-3; 7 nucleotides agree with TRBD1. Germline V lookup: CDR1 SGHRS, CDR2 YFSETQ. The CDR3 consists of 15 residues. Trimming at V came to 3 bases and at J to 0 bases, leaving 4 bases not matched to a gene.

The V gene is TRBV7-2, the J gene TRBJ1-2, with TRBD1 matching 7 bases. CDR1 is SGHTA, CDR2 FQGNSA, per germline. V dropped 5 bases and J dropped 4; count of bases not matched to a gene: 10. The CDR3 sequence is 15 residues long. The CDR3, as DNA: TGTGCCAGCAGCCCCGGACAGGATAAGACCTATGGCTACACCTTC. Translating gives CASSPGQDKTYGYTF. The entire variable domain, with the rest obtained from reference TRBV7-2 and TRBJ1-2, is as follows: GAGVSQSPSNKVTEKGKDVELRCDPISGHTALYWYRQSLGQGLEFLIYFQGNSAPDKSGLPSDRFSAERTGGSVSTLTIQRTQQEDSAVYLCASSPGQDKTYGYTFGSGTRLTVV.

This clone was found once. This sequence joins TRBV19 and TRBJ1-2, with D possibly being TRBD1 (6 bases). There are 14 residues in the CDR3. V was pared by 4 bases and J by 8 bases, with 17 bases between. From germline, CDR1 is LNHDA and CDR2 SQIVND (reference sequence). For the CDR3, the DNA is TGTGCCAGTAGTAATGTCTTGGGGGGCGGCGGCTACACCTTC. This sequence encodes CASSNVLGGGGYTF. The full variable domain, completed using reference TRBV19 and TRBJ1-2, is DGGITQSPKYLFRKEGQNVTLSCEQNLNHDAMYWYRQDPGQGLRLIYYSQIVNDFQKGDIAEGYSVSREKKESFPLTVTSAQKNPTAFYLCASSNVLGGGGYTFGSGTRLTVV.

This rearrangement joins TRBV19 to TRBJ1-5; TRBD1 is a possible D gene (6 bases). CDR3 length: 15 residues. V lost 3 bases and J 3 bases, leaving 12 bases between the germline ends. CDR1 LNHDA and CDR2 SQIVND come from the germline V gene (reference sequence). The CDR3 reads CASSISTGNNQPQHF. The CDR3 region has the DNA TGTGCCAGTAGTATTAGCACAGGGAACAATCAGCCCCAGCATTTT. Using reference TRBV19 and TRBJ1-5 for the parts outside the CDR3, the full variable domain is DGGITQSPKYLFRKEGQNVTLSCEQNLNHDAMYWYRQDPGQGLRLIYYSQIVNDFQKGDIAEGYSVSREKKESFPLTVTSAQKNPTAFYLCASSISTGNNQPQHFGDGTRLSIL.

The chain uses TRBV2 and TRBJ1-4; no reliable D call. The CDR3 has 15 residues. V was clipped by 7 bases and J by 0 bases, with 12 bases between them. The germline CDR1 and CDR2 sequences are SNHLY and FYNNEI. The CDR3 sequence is CASTREPTTNEKLFF. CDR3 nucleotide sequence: TGTGCCAGCACGAGAGAGCCTACAACTAATGAAAAACTGTTTTTT.

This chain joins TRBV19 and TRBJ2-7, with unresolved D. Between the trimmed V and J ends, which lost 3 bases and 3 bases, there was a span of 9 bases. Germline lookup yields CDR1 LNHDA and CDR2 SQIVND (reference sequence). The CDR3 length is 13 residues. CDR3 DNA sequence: TGTGCCAGTAGTATTGACGGAGACTACGAGCAGTACTTC. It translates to CASSIDGDYEQYF. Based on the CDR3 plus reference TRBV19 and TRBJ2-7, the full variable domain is DGGITQSPKYLFRKEGQNVTLSCEQNLNHDAMYWYRQDPGQGLRLIYYSQIVNDFQKGDIAEGYSVSREKKESFPLTVTSAQKNPTAFYLCASSIDGDYEQYFGPGTRLTVT.

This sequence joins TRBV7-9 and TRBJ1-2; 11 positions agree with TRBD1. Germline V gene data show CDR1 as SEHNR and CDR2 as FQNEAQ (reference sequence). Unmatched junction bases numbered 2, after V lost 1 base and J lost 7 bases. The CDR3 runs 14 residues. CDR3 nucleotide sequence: TGTGCCAGCAGCTTAGGGACAGGGGGCGCTGGCTACACCTTC. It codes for CASSLGTGGAGYTF.

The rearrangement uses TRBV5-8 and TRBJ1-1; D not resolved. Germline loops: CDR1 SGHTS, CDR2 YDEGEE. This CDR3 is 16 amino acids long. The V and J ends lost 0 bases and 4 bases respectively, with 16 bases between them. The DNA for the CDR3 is TGTGCCAGCAGCTTGGGGTCGCGGCGCTTGTTCACTGAAGCTTTCTTT. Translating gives CASSLGSRRLFTEAFF.

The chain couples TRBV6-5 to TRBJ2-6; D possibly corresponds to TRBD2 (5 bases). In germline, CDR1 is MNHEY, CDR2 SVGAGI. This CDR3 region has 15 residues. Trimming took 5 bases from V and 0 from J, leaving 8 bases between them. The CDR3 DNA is TGTGCCAGCAGTACCCGGGACTCTGGGGCCAACGTCCTGACTTTC. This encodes CASSTRDSGANVLTF.

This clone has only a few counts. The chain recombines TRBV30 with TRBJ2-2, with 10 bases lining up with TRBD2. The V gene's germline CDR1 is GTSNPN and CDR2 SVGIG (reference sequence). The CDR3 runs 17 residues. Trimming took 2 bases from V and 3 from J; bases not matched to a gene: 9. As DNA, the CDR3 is TGTGCCTGGAGTAATCAAGCGGGGGGGCCTCACACCGGGGAGCTGTTTTTT. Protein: CAWSNQAGGPHTGELFF.

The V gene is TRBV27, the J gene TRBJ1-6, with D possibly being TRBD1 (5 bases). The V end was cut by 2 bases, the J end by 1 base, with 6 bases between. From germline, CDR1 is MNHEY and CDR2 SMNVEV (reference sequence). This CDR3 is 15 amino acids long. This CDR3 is CASSLRGSYNSPLHF. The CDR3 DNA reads TGTGCCAGCAGTTTAAGGGGTTCCTATAATTCACCCCTCCACTTT.

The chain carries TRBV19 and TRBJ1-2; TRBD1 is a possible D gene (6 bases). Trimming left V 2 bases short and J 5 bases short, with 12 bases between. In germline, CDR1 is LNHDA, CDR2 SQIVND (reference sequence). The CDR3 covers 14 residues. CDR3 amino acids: CASSITGIPYGYTF. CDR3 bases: TGTGCCAGTAGTATAACAGGGATCCCTTATGGCTACACCTTC.

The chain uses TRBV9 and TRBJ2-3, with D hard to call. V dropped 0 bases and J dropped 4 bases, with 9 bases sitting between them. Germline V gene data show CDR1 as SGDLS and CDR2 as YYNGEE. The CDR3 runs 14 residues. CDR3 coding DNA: TGTGCCAGCAGCGTAGCGAAGGGATCAGATACGCAGTATTTT. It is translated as CASSVAKGSDTQYF.

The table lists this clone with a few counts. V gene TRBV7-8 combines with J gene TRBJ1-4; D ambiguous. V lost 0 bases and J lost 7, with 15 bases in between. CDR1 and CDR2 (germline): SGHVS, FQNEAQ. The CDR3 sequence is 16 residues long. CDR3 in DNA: TGTGCCAGCAGCTTAGCGCGTCCGGGGAGCGGTGAAAAACTGTTTTTT. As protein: CASSLARPGSGEKLFF.

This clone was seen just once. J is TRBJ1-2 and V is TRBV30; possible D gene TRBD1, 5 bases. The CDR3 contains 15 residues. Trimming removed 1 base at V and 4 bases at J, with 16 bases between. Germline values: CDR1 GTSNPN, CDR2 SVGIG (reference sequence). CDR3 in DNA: TGTGCCTGGAGTGAATCAGGGAGGTCTGGCTATGGCTACACCTTC. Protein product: CAWSESGRSGYGYTF.

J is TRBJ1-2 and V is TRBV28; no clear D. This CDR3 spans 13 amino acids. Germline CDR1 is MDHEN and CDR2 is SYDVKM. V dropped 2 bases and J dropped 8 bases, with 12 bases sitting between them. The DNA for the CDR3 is TGTGCCAGCAGTTTAGGAGCGGAAATAGGCTACACCTTC. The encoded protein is CASSLGAEIGYTF.